The 13 T cell receptor beta chains in this list originate from one sample, sequenced in a study of shared clonotypes between healthy human individuals (dated by TCRdb to 2018 to 2020). Library preparation employed the immunoSEQ multiplex PCR assay. As stored in TCRdb, this immuneACCESS dataset retains in-frame rearrangements with V and J assigned. A fraction of the clones does not appear; measured against another copy, unresolved V genes explain less than half of the discrepancy, and the remainder lacks a known reason. The sample table lists about 340,000 clones, 73% of them with a count of one. Of the sample, roughly a tenth is held by the ten largest clones. Sequenced sample: memory CD4+ T cells sorted from blood. The cell subset or site label for this specimen denotes: CD45RA-negative fraction. Receptors originate from a man aged 30-40 years in good health.

CDR3: CASSVPSGRSGELFF. In DNA, the CDR3 is TGTGCCAGCAGCGTCCCTAGCGGGAGGTCCGGGGAGCTGTTTTTT. The chain couples TRBV4-2 to TRBJ2-2; TRBD2 agrees at 11 bases. V shed 5 bases, J shed 6 bases, and the junction held 5 bases outside the gene matches. Per the germline V gene, CDR1 is LGHNA and CDR2 is YNFKEQ. The length of the CDR3 is 15 residues.

This clone was seen only once. The chain links TRBV5-1 to TRBJ2-5; the D gene is possibly TRBD2 (5 bases). Germline-derived CDR1 and CDR2 are SGHRS and YFSETQ. V was cut by 0 bases and J by 4 bases, with 13 bases left in between. The CDR3 is made up of 15 amino acids. The CDR3 region has the DNA TGCGCCAGCAGCTTGGCTACCGCAGGAGGAGAGACCCAGTACTTC. Translated: CASSLATAGGETQYF.

CDR3 DNA sequence: TGTGCCAGCAGCTTGGGGATGGCTAATGAAAAACTGTTTTTT. Translation gives CASSLGMANEKLFF. The genes are TRBV11-2 and TRBJ1-4; D is unresolved. Germline values: CDR1 SGHAT, CDR2 FQNNGV. V was pared by 3 bases and J by 3 bases, with 8 bases between. The CDR3 is made up of 14 amino acids.

This clone was seen just once. V usage is TRBV4-1 and J usage is TRBJ1-5, with D unclear. Germline CDR1 MGHRA, CDR2 YSYEKL. The CDR3 consists of 14 residues. V was clipped by 6 bases and J by 4 bases, with 13 bases between them. The CDR3 DNA reads as TGCGCCAGCAGTAAGTTAGCAGAGAATCAGCCCCAGCATTTT. Protein sequence: CASSKLAENQPQHF.

The genes are TRBV5-1 and TRBJ1-1; D unclear. The V gene lost 3 bases and the J gene lost 9 bases, with 24 bases spanning the gap. Germline CDR1 reads SGHRS; CDR2 reads YFSETQ. CDR3 length: 16 residues. CDR3 sequence (DNA): TGCGCCAGCAGCTCCGGGAAGGGCCAGAGACCCCATCAAGCTTTCTTT. This translates into CASSSGKGQRPHQAFF. Looking up the rest from reference TRBV5-1 and TRBJ1-1 gives the full variable domain: KAGVTQTPRYLIKTRGQQVTLSCSPISGHRSVSWYQQTPGQGLQFLFEYFSETQRNKGNFPGRFSGRQFSNSRSEMNVSTLELGDSALYLCASSSGKGQRPHQAFFGQGTRLTVV.

The table lists this clone with many counts. The V call is TRBV6-1, the J call TRBJ2-2; maybe TRBD1 (5 bases). Between the trimmed V and J ends, which lost 6 bases and 0 bases, there was a span of 8 bases. The CDR3 spans 14 residues. Per germline, CDR1 MNHNS and CDR2 SASEGT. The CDR3 DNA is TGTGCCAGCAGCCAGGGATCGAACACCGGGGAGCTGTTTTTT. This codes for CASSQGSNTGELFF.

This clone was found a few times. The genes are TRBV7-6 and TRBJ1-5; D uncertain. Germline assignment: CDR1 SGHVS and CDR2 FNYEAQ. The V gene lost 4 bases and the J gene lost 9 bases, with 10 bases spanning the gap. The CDR3 covers 12 residues. The CDR3 DNA is TGTGCCAGCAGCTCTCGAGGTGGGCCCCAGCATTTT. Translating it yields CASSSRGGPQHF. The full variable domain, with the rest looked up from reference TRBV7-6 and TRBJ1-5, is GAGVSQSPRYKVTKRGQDVALRCDPISGHVSLYWYRQALGQGPEFLTYFNYEAQQDKSGLPNDRFSAERPEGSISTLTIQRTEQRDSAMYRCASSSRGGPQHFGDGTRLSIL.

The J gene is TRBJ2-7, the V gene TRBV6-1; the D gene is possibly TRBD1 (6 bases). The CDR3 is 14 residues long. V lost 1 base and J 5 bases, leaving 12 bases between the germline ends. CDR1 is MNHNS, CDR2 SASEGT, per germline. DNA for the CDR3: TGTGCCAGCAGTGAAGTGGCAGGGGACAACGAGCAGTACTTC. As protein: CASSEVAGDNEQYF.

This clone has just a few counts. The rearrangement joins TRBV5-1 to TRBJ1-1, with a weak D call TRBD1 (6 bases). The CDR3 is 13 amino acids. Germline loops: CDR1 SGHRS, CDR2 YFSETQ. V gave up 4 bases and J gave up 5 bases, with 12 bases separating them. Here the CDR3 reads CASSPGQRTEAFF. The CDR3 DNA follows: TGCGCCAGCAGCCCCGGACAGCGGACTGAAGCTTTCTTT.

The CDR3 region is CASSSGLAGGLEPSTDTQYF. In DNA form, the CDR3 reads TGCGCCAGCAGCTCAGGACTAGCGGGAGGGCTAGAACCAAGCACAGATACGCAGTATTTT. This chain joins TRBV5-1 and TRBJ2-3, with TRBD2 matching over 15 bases. The germline V gene has CDR1 SGHRS and CDR2 YFSETQ. CDR3 length: 20 amino acids. Unmatched junction bases numbered 11, after V lost 3 bases and J lost 0 bases.

The chain is built from TRBV5-4 and TRBJ2-5; 13 bases agree with TRBD2. The CDR3 covers 17 residues. CDR1 and CDR2 from the germline V gene are SGHNT and YYREEE (reference sequence). V lost 4 bases and J lost 2; bases outside the gene matches: 8. The CDR3 protein is CASSLRTSGSGQETQYF. DNA of the CDR3: TGTGCCAGCAGCCTGAGGACTAGCGGGAGTGGACAAGAGACCCAGTACTTC.

This sequence joins TRBV7-8 and TRBJ1-2; D ambiguous. The CDR3 runs to 13 residues. V lost 2 bases to trimming and J lost 8 bases, with 12 bases between them. The germline gives CDR1 SGHVS, CDR2 FQNEAQ. The CDR3 DNA follows: TGTGCCAGCAGCTTAAGAGGGAGGAAAGGCTACACCTTC. Translated: CASSLRGRKGYTF.

The V gene is TRBV19, the J gene TRBJ2-7; D is undetermined. Germline V CDR1 and CDR2: LNHDA, SQIVND (reference sequence). V was shortened by 4 bases and J by 3 bases, with 4 bases between the two germline ends. The CDR3 totals 11 residues. The CDR3 loop is CASSNYYEQYF. CDR3 DNA: TGTGCCAGTAGTAACTACTACGAGCAGTACTTC.